The 5 T cell receptor beta chains below were found in one sample sequenced in a study of blood T cell repertoires in COVID-19. Using immunoSEQ multiplex PCR, the repertoire was profiled, and TCRdb retains in-frame clones only, with some absent. The sample gives 200,000 to 250,000 clones, 70% to 90% of which show up once; around 2.2% is in the top ten. The specimen was peripheral blood. All receptors come from a man aged 25-40 years who had recovered from COVID-19.

This clone was picked up a small number of times. This rearrangement joins TRBV7-9 to TRBJ1-5; D is perhaps TRBD1 (6 bases). In germline, CDR1 is SEHNR, CDR2 FQNEAQ (reference sequence). Deletions cut 5 bases from V and 4 bases from J, with 15 bases between. The CDR3 extends over 15 amino acids. CDR3 sequence: CASSPRGGGNQPQHF. As DNA, the CDR3 is TGTGCCAGCAGCCCCAGGGGAGGGGGTAATCAGCCCCAGCATTTT.

The genes are TRBV27 and TRBJ2-7, with 10 bases that match TRBD2. CDR3 size: 16 residues. Germline CDR1 MNHEY, CDR2 SMNVEV (reference sequence). Trimming cost V 4 bases and J 2 bases; bases outside gene matches: 8. This CDR3 is CASSWASGGETYEQYF. CDR3 bases: TGTGCCAGCAGTTGGGCTAGCGGGGGCGAGACCTACGAGCAGTACTTC.

The rearrangement links TRBV4-1 to TRBJ2-7, with D perhaps TRBD2 (6 bases). CDR3 length: 13 residues. V was pared by 1 base and J by 3 bases, with 7 bases between. Per the germline V gene, CDR1 is MGHRA and CDR2 is YSYEKL. The CDR3 nucleotides read TGCGCCAGCAGCCAAGGCGGGATCTACGAGCAGTACTTC. It specifies CASSQGGIYEQYF.

This chain links TRBV18 with TRBJ1-2; maybe TRBD1 (6 bases). CDR1 and CDR2 from the germline V gene are KGHSH and LQKENI. The CDR3 length is 11 residues. The ends were cut back, 2 bases at V and 8 bases at J, with 6 bases in the middle. The CDR3 DNA sequence: TGTGCCAGCTCACCAGGACAGGGCTACACCTTC. It encodes CASSPGQGYTF.

The chain carries TRBV2 and TRBJ1-1; D gene unclear. Trimming stripped 7 bases from V and 1 base from J, with 19 bases between. The CDR3 is made up of 16 amino acids. Looked up from germline, CDR1 is SNHLY and CDR2 is FYNNEI. The CDR3 region has the DNA TGTGCCAGCATAGATCTCGCGGCGTTCCCGAACACTGAAGCTTTCTTT. Protein: CASIDLAAFPNTEAFF.